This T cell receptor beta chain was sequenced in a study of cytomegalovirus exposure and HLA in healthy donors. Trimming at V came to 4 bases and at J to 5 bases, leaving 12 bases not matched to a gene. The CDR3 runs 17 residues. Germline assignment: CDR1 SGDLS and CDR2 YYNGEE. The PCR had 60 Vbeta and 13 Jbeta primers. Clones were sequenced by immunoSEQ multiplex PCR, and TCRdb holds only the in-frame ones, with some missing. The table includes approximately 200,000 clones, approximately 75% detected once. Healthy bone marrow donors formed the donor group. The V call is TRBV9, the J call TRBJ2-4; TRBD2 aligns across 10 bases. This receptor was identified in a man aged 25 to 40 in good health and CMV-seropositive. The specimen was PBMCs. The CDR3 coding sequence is TGTGCCAGCAGCCCTCCAAGCGGGAGGGCCTCGGAAAACATTCAGTACTTC. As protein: CASSPPSGRASENIQYF.